The 8 T cell receptor beta chains in this list originate from one sample, sequenced in a study of vaccination and CD4 T cells after COVID-19. The Oncomine TCR Beta short-read assay generated sequence data from the DNA of cultured CD4+ T cells. TCRdb reprocessed the PCR reads via MiXCR and lists one record per CDR3 protein. The table lists about 8,100 distinct CDR3 sequences, 50% to 65% of them singletons, with under 15% in the top ten. Indicated treatment: approximately nine-day PBMC culture with coronavirus spike peptide pools or control peptides (ViraFEST assay). Investigators obtained the unexposed donor's CD4+ T cells before the COVID-19 pandemic (2011-2018). Their cognate antigens are unknown. Sequences were obtained from CD4+ T cells from blood, cultured in vitro. The source is a human donor in good health.

The chain links TRBV12-3 or TRBV12-4 to TRBJ1-5, with unresolved D. CDR3 length: 14 residues. V was pared by 5 bases and J by 0 bases, with 8 bases between. The CDR3 DNA follows: TGTGCCAGCAGTATCCATTATAGCAATCAGCCCCAGCATTTT. This encodes CASSIHYSNQPQHF.

This rearrangement joins TRBV30 to TRBJ1-2, with 7 bases fitting TRBD1. This CDR3 spans 11 amino acids. V lost 7 bases to trimming and J lost 5 bases; unmatched junction nucleotides: 4. Germline V gene data show CDR1 as GTSNPN and CDR2 as SVGIG (reference sequence). CDR3: CASGQTYGYTF. The CDR3 nucleotides read TGTGCCTCGGGACAGACTTATGGCTACACCTTC.

V and J are TRBV6-1 and TRBJ1-1; D call uncertain. This CDR3 is built from 13 residues. Germline V gene data show CDR1 as MNHNS and CDR2 as SASEGT. Trimming removed 5 bases at V and 2 bases at J, with 9 bases between. CDR3 sequence (DNA): TGTGCCAGCAGTATGGTGGGTAACACTGAAGCTTTCTTT. Amino acid sequence: CASSMVGNTEAFF.

The rearrangement uses TRBV20-1 and TRBJ1-2; tentatively, D is TRBD1 (5 bases). Trimming shortened V by 4 bases and J by 6 bases, and 15 bases separated the two germline ends. Germline CDR1 is DFQATT and CDR2 is SNEGSKA (reference sequence). The CDR3 covers 13 residues. The CDR3 DNA is TGCAGTGCTAACTCCTTATGGGGGAATGGCTACACCTTC. Amino acid sequence: CSANSLWGNGYTF.

This clonotype has only one observation. The chain has TRBV6-1 and TRBJ1-5; D not certain. The germline CDR1 and CDR2 sequences are MNHNS and SASEGT. V was clipped by 5 bases and J by 12 bases, with 11 bases between them. The CDR3 contains 11 residues. CDR3 region: CASSPASNQHF. The DNA for the CDR3 is TGTGCCAGCAGTCCCGCCTCGAACCAGCATTTT.

The genes are TRBV28 and TRBJ1-2; D may be TRBD1 (6 bases). CDR3 length: 17 amino acids. Germline CDR1 MDHEN, CDR2 SYDVKM. Trimming stripped 1 base from V and 6 bases from J, with 21 bases between. The CDR3 here is CASSLLAFRGPRDGYTF. The CDR3 nucleotides are TGTGCCAGCAGTTTATTGGCCTTCAGGGGACCGCGCGATGGCTACACCTTC.

V gene TRBV20-1 combines with J gene TRBJ1-1; a possible D gene is TRBD1 (5 bases). The germline CDR1 and CDR2 sequences are DFQATT and SNEGSKA (reference sequence). The CDR3 length is 15 residues. The V end was cut by 4 bases, the J end by 0 bases, with 15 bases between. This chain's CDR3 is CSATGLRGLNTEAFF. For the CDR3, the DNA is TGCAGTGCTACCGGACTGAGGGGTCTGAACACTGAAGCTTTCTTT.

This clonotype was counted only a few times. This chain joins TRBV5-8 and TRBJ2-2; D gene unclear. The CDR3 length is 16 residues. CDR1 and CDR2 (germline): SGHTS, YDEGEE. V lost 4 bases and J 2 bases, leaving 15 bases between the germline ends. CDR3 sequence (DNA): TGTGCCAGCAGCGTTGACGGCCCGTTAAACACCGGGGAGCTGTTTTTT. Protein sequence: CASSVDGPLNTGELFF.